Listed below are T cell receptor beta chains from one sample, sequenced in a study of CD8+ T cells in alopecia areata. The data were produced by immunoSEQ multiplex PCR, yet TCRdb's version contains in-frame clones alone and is incomplete. The data contain more than 150,000 clones, under 60% of them singletons. The starting material was CD8+ T cells sorted from blood, obtained at week 0. Receptor source: a human donor with alopecia areata. Each CDR3 is given with its conserved first and last residue. D genes are given only for firm matches. Expanded clones are given a class, and other clones once, few, many or no size at all.

v_call	j_call	d_call	clone_size	cdr3_nt	cdr3_aa
TRBV4-3	TRBJ2-7	-	-	TGCGCCAGCAGCCAATCACCGGGGGCCTACGAGCAGTACTTC	CASSQSPGAYEQYF
TRBV6-1	TRBJ1-5	-	-	TGTGCCAGCAGTGAAGCAGGGGAGGGTCAGCCCCAGCATTTT	CASSEAGEGQPQHF
TRBV5-6	TRBJ1-1	-	-	TGTGCCGCCGGTCGGGGGGACACTGAAGCTTTCTTT	CAAGRGDTEAFF
TRBV23-1	TRBJ1-2	TRBD1	-	TGCGCCAGCAGTCAACGGACAGGGGGAGGTGGCTACACCTTC	CASSQRTGGGGYTF
TRBV4-1	TRBJ1-2	-	once	TGCGCCAGCAGCCAAGAAAGACAGAGCTATGGCTACACCTTC	CASSQERQSYGYTF
TRBV29-1	TRBJ1-2	-	-	TGCAGCGTTGAAGACGACAGTGTCTATGGCTACACCTTC	CSVEDDSVYGYTF
TRBV7-3	TRBJ2-3	-	-	TGTGCCAGCAGCGGAACGGGAGGCACAGATACGCAGTATTTT	CASSGTGGTDTQYF
TRBV29-1	TRBJ1-1	-	-	TGCAGCGTTGGCCCAGGGAGCACTGAAGCTTTCTTT	CSVGPGSTEAFF
TRBV7-9	TRBJ2-7	-	few	TGTGCCAGCAGCCCGTCGGTGGGTTCCTACGAGCAGTACTTC	CASSPSVGSYEQYF
TRBV2	TRBJ1-5	TRBD1	-	TGTGCCAGCAGACCGGGACAGGGGGATCAGCCCCAGCATTTT	CASRPGQGDQPQHF
TRBV15	TRBJ1-1	TRBD1	few	TGTGCCACCCAGGACAGGCTAATGAACACTGAAGCTTTCTTT	CATQDRLMNTEAFF
TRBV25-1	TRBJ2-7	-	few	TGTGCCAGCAGTGATGCAGTCTCCTACGAGCAGTACTTC	CASSDAVSYEQYF
TRBV5-6	TRBJ1-2	-	-	TGTGCCAGCAGCTTCCTACCGGGACAAGACGATTTCTACACCTTC	CASSFLPGQDDFYTF
TRBV2	TRBJ2-2	TRBD2	-	TGTGCCAGCAGGGCGTTCTTACTAGCGGGGGCTACGAACACCGGGGAGCTGTTTTTT	CASRAFLLAGATNTGELFF
TRBV23-1	TRBJ1-5	-	-	TGCGCCAGCAGCCCCCAGGGTAGAAGCAATCAGCCCCAGCATTTT	CASSPQGRSNQPQHF
TRBV7-9	TRBJ2-3	TRBD2	few	TGTGCCAGCAGCGGCAGGACTAGCGCCGACATGGGGACGCAGTATTTT	CASSGRTSADMGTQYF
TRBV19	TRBJ1-4	-	-	TGTGCCAGTAGTTTGGTGCAGGGATCTGAAAAACTGTTTTTT	CASSLVQGSEKLFF
TRBV29-1	TRBJ2-4	TRBD1	-	TGCAGCGTTCAGACAGGGGGCAGCGGAGCCAAAAACATTCAGTACTTC	CSVQTGGSGAKNIQYF
TRBV25-1	TRBJ1-2	-	-	TGTGCCAGCAGTGTGGGGGGCCTGAGGGATGGCTACACCTTC	CASSVGGLRDGYTF
TRBV29-1	TRBJ2-3	-	-	TGCAGCGTTATGGGGATGGGAGATACGCAGTATTTT	CSVMGMGDTQYF
TRBV13	TRBJ1-2	TRBD1	-	TGTGCCGTACACCTCAGGGGGAACTATGGCTACACCTTC	CAVHLRGNYGYTF
TRBV9	TRBJ2-3	-	-	TGTGCCAGCAGCGTAGTAGGGACTAGCACAGATACGCAGTATTTT	CASSVVGTSTDTQYF
TRBV29-1	TRBJ1-2	-	-	TGCAGCGTTTGGGACCTGGTTTTAGGGTATGATGGCTACACCTTC	CSVWDLVLGYDGYTF
TRBV27	TRBJ2-7	-	-	TGTGCCAGCAGTATTAACGGGGGACTGCCTTACGAGCAGTACTTC	CASSINGGLPYEQYF
TRBV30	TRBJ1-4	-	-	TGTGCCGGGTCCGGGGGAATCGAACTGTTTTTT	CAGSGGIELFF
TRBV5-1	TRBJ2-7	TRBD1	-	TGCGCCAGCAGCTCGGGACAGGGGCCCTCCTACGAGCAGTACTTC	CASSSGQGPSYEQYF
TRBV23-1	TRBJ2-7	-	-	TGCGCCAGCAGTCAACCTACCGGGCAGTACTACGAGCAGTACTTC	CASSQPTGQYYEQYF